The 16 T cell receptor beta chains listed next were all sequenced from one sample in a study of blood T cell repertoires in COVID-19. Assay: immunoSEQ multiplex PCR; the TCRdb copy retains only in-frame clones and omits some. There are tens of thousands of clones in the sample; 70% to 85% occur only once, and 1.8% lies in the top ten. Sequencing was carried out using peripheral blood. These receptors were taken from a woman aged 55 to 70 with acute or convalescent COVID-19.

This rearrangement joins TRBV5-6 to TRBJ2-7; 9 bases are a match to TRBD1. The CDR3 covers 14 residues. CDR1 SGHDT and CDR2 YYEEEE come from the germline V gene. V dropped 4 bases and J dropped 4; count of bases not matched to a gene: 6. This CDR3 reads CASSLGQGKYEQYF. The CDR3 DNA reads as TGTGCCAGCAGCCTGGGACAGGGAAAATACGAGCAGTACTTC.

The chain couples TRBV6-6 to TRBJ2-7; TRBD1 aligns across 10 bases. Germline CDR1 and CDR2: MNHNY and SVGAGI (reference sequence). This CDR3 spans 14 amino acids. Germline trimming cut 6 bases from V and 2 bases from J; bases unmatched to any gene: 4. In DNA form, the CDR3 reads TGTGCCAGCAGGCCGACAGGGGGCGCCTACGAGCAGTACTTC. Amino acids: CASRPTGGAYEQYF.

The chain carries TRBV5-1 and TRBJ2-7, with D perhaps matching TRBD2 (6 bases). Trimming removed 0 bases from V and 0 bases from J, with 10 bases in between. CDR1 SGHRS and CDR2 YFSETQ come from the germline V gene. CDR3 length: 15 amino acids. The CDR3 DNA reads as TGCGCCAGCAGCTTGGCTGGAGGGAGCTCCTACGAGCAGTACTTC. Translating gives CASSLAGGSSYEQYF. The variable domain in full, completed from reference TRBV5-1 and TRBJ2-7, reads KAGVTQTPRYLIKTRGQQVTLSCSPISGHRSVSWYQQTPGQGLQFLFEYFSETQRNKGNFPGRFSGRQFSNSRSEMNVSTLELGDSALYLCASSLAGGSSYEQYFGPGTRLTVT.

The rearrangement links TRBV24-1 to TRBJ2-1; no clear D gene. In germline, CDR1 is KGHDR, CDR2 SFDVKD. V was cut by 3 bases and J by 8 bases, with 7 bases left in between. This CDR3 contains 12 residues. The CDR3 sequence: CATSDVGDEQFF. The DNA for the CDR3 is TGTGCCACCAGTGATGTGGGCGATGAGCAGTTCTTC.

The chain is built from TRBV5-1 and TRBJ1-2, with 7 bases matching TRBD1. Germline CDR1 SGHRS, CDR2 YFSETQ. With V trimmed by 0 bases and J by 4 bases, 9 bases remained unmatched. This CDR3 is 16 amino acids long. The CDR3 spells CASSLAGGPGGYGYTF. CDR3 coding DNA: TGCGCCAGCAGCTTGGCTGGGGGACCAGGGGGCTATGGCTACACCTTC.

This CDR3 is CASSLGGTGANVLTF. The CDR3 bases are TGTGCCAGCAGCTTAGGCGGAACTGGGGCCAACGTCCTGACTTTC. The V call is TRBV7-3, the J call TRBJ2-6, with D uncertain. V lost 2 bases and J 2 bases, leaving 7 bases between the germline ends. In germline, CDR1 is SGHTA, CDR2 FQGTGA. The length of the CDR3 is 15 residues.

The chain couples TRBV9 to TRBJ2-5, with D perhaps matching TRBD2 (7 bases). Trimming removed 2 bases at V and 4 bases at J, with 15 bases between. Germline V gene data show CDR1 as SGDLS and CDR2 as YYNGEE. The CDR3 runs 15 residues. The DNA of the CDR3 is TGTGCCAGCAGCGTGGGGGGCCGCGGGGGAGAGACCCAGTACTTC. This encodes CASSVGGRGGETQYF.

This CDR3 is CASSKGQSNEKLFF. The DNA for the CDR3 is TGTGCCAGCAGCAAGGGACAGAGTAATGAAAAACTGTTTTTT. The chain links TRBV7-9 to TRBJ1-4; TRBD1 matches at 7 bases. Germline CDR1 is SEHNR and CDR2 is FQNEAQ (reference sequence). This CDR3 spans 14 amino acids. The junction had 4 bases not matched to a gene; V was cut back by 5 bases and J by 4 bases.

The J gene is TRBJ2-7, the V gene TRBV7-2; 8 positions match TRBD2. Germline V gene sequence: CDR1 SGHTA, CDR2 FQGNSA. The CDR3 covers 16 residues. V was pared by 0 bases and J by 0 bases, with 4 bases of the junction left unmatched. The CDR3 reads CASSLAGRGASYEQYF. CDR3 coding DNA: TGTGCCAGCAGCTTAGCGGGGCGGGGGGCCTCCTACGAGCAGTACTTC.

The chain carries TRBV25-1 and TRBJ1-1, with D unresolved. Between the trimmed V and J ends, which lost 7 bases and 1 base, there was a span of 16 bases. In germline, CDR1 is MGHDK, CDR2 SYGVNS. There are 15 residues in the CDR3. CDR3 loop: CASTSSWAANTEAFF. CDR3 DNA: TGTGCCAGCACCAGCTCCTGGGCAGCGAACACTGAAGCTTTCTTT.

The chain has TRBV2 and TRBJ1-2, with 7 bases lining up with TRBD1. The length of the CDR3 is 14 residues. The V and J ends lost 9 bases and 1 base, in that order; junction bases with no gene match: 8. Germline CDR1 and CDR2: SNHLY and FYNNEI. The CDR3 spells CASVPGQRNYGYTF. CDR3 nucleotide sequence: TGTGCCAGTGTCCCGGGACAGCGTAACTATGGCTACACCTTC.

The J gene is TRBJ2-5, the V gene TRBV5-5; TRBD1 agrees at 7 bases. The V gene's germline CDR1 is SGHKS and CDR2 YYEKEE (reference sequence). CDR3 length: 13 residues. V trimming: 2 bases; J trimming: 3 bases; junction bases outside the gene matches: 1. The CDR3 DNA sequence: TGTGCCAGCAGCTTTCAGGGGGAAGAGACCCAGTACTTC. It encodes CASSFQGEETQYF.

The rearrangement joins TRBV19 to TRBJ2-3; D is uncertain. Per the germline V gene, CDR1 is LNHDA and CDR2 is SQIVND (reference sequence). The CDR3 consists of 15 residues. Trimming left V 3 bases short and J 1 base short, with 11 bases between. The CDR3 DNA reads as TGTGCCAGTAGTATCATCGGTGGTGGCACAGATACGCAGTATTTT. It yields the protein CASSIIGGGTDTQYF. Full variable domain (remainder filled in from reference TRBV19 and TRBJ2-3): DGGITQSPKYLFRKEGQNVTLSCEQNLNHDAMYWYRQDPGQGLRLIYYSQIVNDFQKGDIAEGYSVSREKKESFPLTVTSAQKNPTAFYLCASSIIGGGTDTQYFGPGTRLTVL.

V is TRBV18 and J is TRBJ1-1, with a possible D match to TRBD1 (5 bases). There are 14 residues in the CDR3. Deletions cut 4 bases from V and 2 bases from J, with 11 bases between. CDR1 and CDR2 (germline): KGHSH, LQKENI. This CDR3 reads CASSLQGKNTEAFF. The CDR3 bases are TGTGCCAGCTCACTGCAGGGTAAAAACACTGAAGCTTTCTTT.

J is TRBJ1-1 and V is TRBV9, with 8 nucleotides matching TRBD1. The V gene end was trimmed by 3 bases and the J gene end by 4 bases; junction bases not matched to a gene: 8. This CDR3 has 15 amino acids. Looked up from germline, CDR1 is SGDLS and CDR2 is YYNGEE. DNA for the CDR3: TGTGCCAGCAGCGCGGACAGGGCGGAGGGCACTGAAGCTTTCTTT. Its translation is CASSADRAEGTEAFF. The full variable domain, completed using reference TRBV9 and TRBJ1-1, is DSGVTQTPKHLITATGQRVTLRCSPRSGDLSVYWYQQSLDQGLQFLIQYYNGEERAKGNILERFSAQQFPDLHSELNLSSLELGDSALYFCASSADRAEGTEAFFGQGTRLTVV.

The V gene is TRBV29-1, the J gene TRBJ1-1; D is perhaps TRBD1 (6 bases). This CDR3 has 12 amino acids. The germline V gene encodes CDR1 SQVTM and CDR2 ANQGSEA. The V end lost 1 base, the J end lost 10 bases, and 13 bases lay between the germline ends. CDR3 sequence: CSVEVARGLAFF. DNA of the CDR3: TGCAGCGTTGAAGTAGCCAGGGGCTTAGCTTTCTTT.